This TCR beta chain was sequenced for a study of vaccination effects on CD4 cells after COVID-19. Study context: Expansion with viral peptide pools was applied to antigen-specific CD4+ T cells by the ViraFEST assay prior to sequencing.

Germline assignment: CDR1 SGDLS and CDR2 YYNGEE. This CDR3 is 15 amino acids long. Trimming removed 3 bases from V and 0 bases from J, with 10 bases in between. The repertoire was sequenced with immunoSEQ multiplex PCR; TCRdb's copy has only in-frame clones and lacks some. The data contain about 40,000 clones, more than 65% of them singletons. Turning to this clone: The antigen is unknown.

Subsequent to 10 days of culture, CD4+ T cells were isolated. The vaccine given was either BNT162b2 or mRNA-1273, in two doses. All vaccine recipients tested negative for nucleocapsid antibodies and had never contracted SARS-CoV-2 infection. Study outcomes and limitations: Infection-derived and vaccine-derived clones contracted markedly late after vaccination. Vaccine-induced clones in healthy vaccinees cross-reacted with common cold coronaviruses in only 1 of 255 cases.

This clonotype was obtained from a human donor who received a COVID-19 vaccine. The chain has TRBV9 and TRBJ1-5, with a possible D match to TRBD1 (6 bases). This material consisted of CD4+ T cells from PBMCs cultured without peptide, taken after COVID-19 vaccination. CDR3: CASSDRDYSNQPQHF. The CDR3 DNA is TGTGCCAGCAGCGACAGGGACTATAGCAATCAGCCCCAGCATTTT.